The 23 T cell receptor beta chains below all came from one sample that was sequenced in a study of T cells after yellow fever vaccination. TCRdb re-derived calls from the 5' RACE reads in MiXCR, one entry per CDR3 protein. Seen here are about 400,000 distinct CDR3 sequences, 11% observed once, and the top ten hold 18%. The starting material was PBMCs, obtained on the day of the first yellow fever vaccination. These receptors all stem from a man younger than 35 who received the YFV17D yellow fever vaccine.

Only a few counts were recorded for this clonotype. J is TRBJ2-1 and V is TRBV24-1; D might be TRBD1 (7 bases). The CDR3 contains 17 residues. The germline V gene has CDR1 KGHDR and CDR2 SFDVKD. V gave up 4 bases and J gave up 9 bases, with 24 bases separating them. As DNA, the CDR3 is TGTGCCACCAGTGACTCTGGAGGGGGCGGTTCGAGGGTTGAGCAGTTCTTC. It specifies CATSDSGGGGSRVEQFF.

Ten or more counts support this clonotype. The CDR3 sequence: CASSWGGVRFNQPQHF. CDR3 sequence (DNA): TGTGCCAGCAGCTGGGGGGGCGTCAGGTTCAATCAGCCCCAGCATTTT. The V and J genes are TRBV7-8 and TRBJ1-5, with D maybe TRBD1 (6 bases). The V and J ends lost 4 bases and 3 bases respectively, with 16 bases between them. CDR1 is SGHVS, CDR2 FQNEAQ, per germline. The CDR3 consists of 16 residues.

This clonotype was picked up a small number of times. The rearrangement joins TRBV6-2 or TRBV6-3 to TRBJ2-5, with 8 bases fitting TRBD1. Germline CDR1 reads MNHEY; CDR2 reads SVGEGT. The ends lost 4 bases at V and 3 bases at J; junction bases unmatched: 7. This CDR3 is built from 15 residues. This CDR3 reads CASSLGDRPKETQYF. CDR3 sequence (DNA): TGTGCCAGCAGTTTAGGGGACAGGCCGAAAGAGACCCAGTACTTC.

This chain uses TRBV6-6 with TRBJ1-2, with a weak D call TRBD1 (5 bases). V lost 6 bases, J lost 3 bases, and 11 bases lay in between. Germline loops: CDR1 MNHNY, CDR2 SVGAGI (reference sequence). The CDR3 length is 13 residues. The CDR3 here is CASRMGRDYGYTF. DNA for the CDR3: TGTGCCAGCAGAATGGGGCGGGACTATGGCTACACCTTC.

This clonotype was seen a few times. The V and J genes are TRBV29-1 and TRBJ1-5; D not resolved. The CDR3 sequence is 14 residues long. The germline V gene encodes CDR1 SQVTM and CDR2 ANQGSEA. V was trimmed by 4 bases and J by 6 bases, leaving 16 bases between them. The CDR3 loop reads CSVARDPSSQPQHF. CDR3 nucleotide sequence: TGCAGCGTTGCGAGGGATCCCTCTAGTCAGCCCCAGCATTTT.

A few counts support this clonotype. This chain links TRBV12-3 or TRBV12-4 with TRBJ2-5, with D perhaps matching TRBD2 (7 bases). The CDR3 consists of 15 residues. Deletions cut 7 bases from V and 4 bases from J, with 19 bases between. The CDR3, as DNA: TGTGCCAGCACCATGGGGGGGGCTAGCGGAGAGACCCAGTACTTC. Protein sequence: CASTMGGASGETQYF.

The rearrangement joins TRBV20-1 to TRBJ2-2, with D tentatively TRBD1 or TRBD2 (5 bases each). The V end was cut by 5 bases, the J end by 2 bases, with 9 bases between. In germline, CDR1 is DFQATT, CDR2 SNEGSKA (reference sequence). The CDR3 has 13 residues. The CDR3 sequence: CSAWDLNTGELFF. The CDR3, as DNA: TGCAGTGCTTGGGACCTCAACACCGGGGAGCTGTTTTTT.

This clonotype was observed a few times. The gene calls are TRBV5-1 and TRBJ2-4; D possibly corresponds to TRBD2 (6 bases). Germline values: CDR1 SGHRS, CDR2 YFSETQ. The V gene lost 2 bases and the J gene lost 8 bases, with 14 bases spanning the gap. The CDR3 totals 14 residues. CDR3 in amino acids: CASSLGAGTDIQYF. In DNA, the CDR3 is TGCGCCAGCAGCTTAGGAGCGGGCACGGACATTCAGTACTTC.

In this sample, this clonotype turned up a few times. J is TRBJ1-1 and V is TRBV30; D is ambiguous. The V end lost 1 base, the J end lost 0 bases, and 15 bases lay between the germline ends. The CDR3 contains 16 residues. Germline V lookup: CDR1 GTSNPN, CDR2 SVGIG (reference sequence). CDR3 bases: TGTGCCTGGAGTGGTCCCTTCAGGATTATGAACACTGAAGCTTTCTTT. This translates into CAWSGPFRIMNTEAFF.

The V gene is TRBV7-2, the J gene TRBJ1-5, with D hard to call. Germline CDR1 is SGHTA and CDR2 is FQGNSA. The CDR3 contains 15 residues. Between the trimmed V and J ends, which lost 6 bases and 6 bases, there was a span of 18 bases. The CDR3 DNA sequence: TGTGCCAGCAGTCCTGACTGGGGTACGGGTCAGCCCCAGCATTTT. Protein sequence: CASSPDWGTGQPQHF.

This chain connects TRBV20-1 to TRBJ1-5; D unresolved. V was shortened by 0 bases and J by 2 bases, with 11 bases between the two germline ends. The CDR3 has 15 amino acids. CDR1 and CDR2 (germline): DFQATT, SNEGSKA (reference sequence). This chain's CDR3 is CSARESLSGNQPQHF. CDR3 nucleotide sequence: TGCAGTGCTAGAGAGTCCCTTAGCGGCAATCAGCCCCAGCATTTT.

This clonotype was observed a handful of times. The V and J genes are TRBV7-9 and TRBJ2-7; D is ambiguous. Germline CDR1 and CDR2: SEHNR and FQNEAQ (reference sequence). This CDR3 region has 13 residues. With 2 bases removed from V and 2 bases from J, the gap between germline ends came to 7 bases. The CDR3 region has the DNA TGTGCCAGCAGCTTACAGAGCACCTACGAGCAGTACTTC. Protein sequence: CASSLQSTYEQYF.

There are many counts of this clonotype. The chain employs TRBV20-1 and TRBJ1-2, with D maybe TRBD1 (5 bases). This CDR3 spans 15 amino acids. The V and J ends lost 0 bases and 4 bases respectively, with 15 bases between them. Germline assignment: CDR1 DFQATT and CDR2 SNEGSKA (reference sequence). This CDR3 is CSARESGTSIYGYTF. In DNA form, the CDR3 reads TGCAGTGCTAGAGAAAGCGGGACGTCCATCTATGGCTACACCTTC.

This clonotype was observed many times. This chain connects TRBV5-1 to TRBJ1-1, with D tentatively TRBD1 (5 bases). The length of the CDR3 is 14 residues. Germline assignment: CDR1 SGHRS and CDR2 YFSETQ. Between the trimmed V and J ends, which lost 4 bases and 2 bases, there was a span of 12 bases. CDR3 in DNA: TGCGCCAGCAGCCTGACAGCTACAAACACTGAAGCTTTCTTT. Protein product: CASSLTATNTEAFF. Full variable domain (rest looked up from reference TRBV5-1 and TRBJ1-1): KAGVTQTPRYLIKTRGQQVTLSCSPISGHRSVSWYQQTPGQGLQFLFEYFSETQRNKGNFPGRFSGRQFSNSRSEMNVSTLELGDSALYLCASSLTATNTEAFFGQGTRLTVV.

The chain couples TRBV4-3 to TRBJ2-3; no firm D call. The CDR3 length is 17 residues. V was clipped by 0 bases and J by 0 bases, with 13 bases between them. CDR1 and CDR2 (germline): LGHNA, YSLEER. The CDR3 spells CASSQDSPGSSTDTQYF. The CDR3, as DNA: TGCGCCAGCAGCCAAGATAGTCCGGGTAGTAGCACAGATACGCAGTATTTT.

In this sample, this clonotype turned up a few times. V usage is TRBV5-6 and J usage is TRBJ2-7, with TRBD1 matching over 7 bases. CDR1 is SGHDT and CDR2 is YYEEEE in the germline V gene. The CDR3 runs 13 residues. Unmatched junction bases numbered 5, after V lost 4 bases and J lost 4 bases. CDR3 DNA sequence: TGTGCCAGCAGCGGGACAGAGACTTACGAGCAGTACGTC. Its translation: CASSGTETYEQYV.

This clonotype has a handful of counts. The chain carries TRBV9 and TRBJ2-3; TRBD2 aligns across 8 bases. Trimming at V came to 6 bases and at J to 2 bases, leaving 8 bases not matched to a gene. Germline V lookup: CDR1 SGDLS, CDR2 YYNGEE. The CDR3 covers 15 residues. As DNA, the CDR3 is TGTGCCAGCACCCCGGGGGGGGCAATCACAGATACGCAGTATTTT. It codes for CASTPGGAITDTQYF.

This clonotype was detected many times. This sequence joins TRBV5-1 and TRBJ2-3; a possible D gene is TRBD1 (6 bases). The CDR3 is 15 residues long. Germline V gives CDR1 SGHRS, CDR2 YFSETQ. V was pared by 4 bases and J by 2 bases, with 14 bases between. The chain's CDR3 is CASSLDSPTTDTQYF. The CDR3 nucleotides are TGCGCCAGCAGCCTGGACAGTCCAACCACAGATACGCAGTATTTT.

The chain employs TRBV7-8 and TRBJ2-7, with TRBD1 as a possible D gene (6 bases). V was trimmed by 8 bases and J by 6 bases, leaving 11 bases between them. CDR1 and CDR2 from the germline V gene are SGHVS and FQNEAQ. The CDR3 extends over 11 amino acids. The DNA for the CDR3 is TGTGCCAGCTCCAGGGGCCCCGAGCAGTACGTC. Translating gives CASSRGPEQYV.

This clonotype was seen only a few times. This chain joins TRBV4-1 and TRBJ2-5; tentative D call: TRBD1 (6 bases). The CDR3 runs 21 residues. The V gene's germline CDR1 is MGHRA and CDR2 YSYEKL. V gave up 0 bases and J gave up 2 bases, with 28 bases separating them. The CDR3 protein is CASSQEKSPRFWAGAQETQYF. CDR3 DNA: TGCGCCAGCAGCCAAGAGAAATCTCCTCGGTTTTGGGCAGGGGCGCAAGAGACCCAGTACTTC.

This sequence joins TRBV7-9 and TRBJ2-2, with a possible D match to TRBD1 (6 bases). This CDR3 contains 17 residues. Germline V gene data show CDR1 as SEHNR and CDR2 as FQNEAQ (reference sequence). The ends were cut back, 3 bases at V and 1 base at J, with 15 bases in the middle. The CDR3 here is CASSFLQGTVNTGELFF. The CDR3 DNA follows: TGTGCCAGCAGCTTCCTCCAGGGGACGGTGAACACCGGGGAGCTGTTTTTT.

This clonotype has a handful of counts. V is TRBV5-1 and J is TRBJ2-3; 7 nucleotides align to TRBD1. Germline V gene lookup returns CDR1 SGHRS and CDR2 YFSETQ. CDR3 length: 14 residues. Trimming cost V 7 bases and J 1 base; bases outside gene matches: 6. The CDR3 DNA follows: TGCGCCAGCTTCCCCGGACAGGGCACAGATACGCAGTATTTT. It is translated as CASFPGQGTDTQYF.

The rearrangement links TRBV19 to TRBJ1-2, with D tentatively TRBD1 (6 bases). The CDR3 is 15 residues long. The V gene's germline CDR1 is LNHDA and CDR2 SQIVND (reference sequence). V was trimmed by 6 bases and J by 4 bases, leaving 18 bases between them. The CDR3 is CASSTTGFGAYGYTF. In DNA form, the CDR3 reads TGTGCCAGTAGCACGACAGGCTTCGGCGCCTATGGCTACACCTTC.